The 18 T cell receptor beta chains below were found in one sample sequenced in a study of CD8+ T cells in alopecia areata. RNA was extracted and reverse transcribed into cDNA as the sequencing template. Generated by immunoSEQ multiplex PCR, the TCRdb table keeps only in-frame clones and is missing some. In the table there are approximately 180,000 clones, less than 75% of which are singletons. The material sequenced was CD8+ T cells sorted from blood, taken at week 0. The receptors were sampled from a human donor with alopecia areata.

The chain joins TRBV7-9 to TRBJ2-2; D remains unclear. V lost 3 bases to trimming and J lost 1 base, with 9 bases between them. There are 15 residues in the CDR3. The germline gives CDR1 SEHNR, CDR2 FQNEAQ (reference sequence). In DNA, the CDR3 is TGTGCCAGCAGCTTTATAGGCGGGAACACCGGGGAGCTGTTTTTT. It yields the protein CASSFIGGNTGELFF. The whole variable domain, remainder taken from reference TRBV7-9 and TRBJ2-2, is DTGVSQNPRHKITKRGQNVTFRCDPISEHNRLYWYRQTLGQGPEFLTYFQNEAQLEKSRLLSDRFSAERPKGSFSTLEIQRTEQGDSAMYLCASSFIGGNTGELFFGEGSRLTVL.

V usage is TRBV27 and J usage is TRBJ2-3; 11 nucleotides match TRBD2. This CDR3 spans 16 amino acids. From germline, CDR1 is MNHEY and CDR2 SMNVEV (reference sequence). In nucleotides, the CDR3 is TGTGCTACCCACTCCGGGACTAGCGGTAGCACAGATACGCAGTATTTT. This codes for CATHSGTSGSTDTQYF.

J is TRBJ2-5 and V is TRBV6-5; D may be TRBD1 (5 bases). The CDR3 consists of 14 residues. CDR1 and CDR2 from the germline V gene are MNHEY and SVGAGI. The germline V and J ends were trimmed by 6 bases and 1 base, with 12 bases remaining between them. DNA of the CDR3: TGTGCCAGCAGGGAACGACAGTCCCAAGAGACCCAGTACTTC. This codes for CASRERQSQETQYF.

The V and J genes are TRBV5-1 and TRBJ1-1; maybe TRBD1 (6 bases). The CDR3 is 17 amino acids. Trimming removed 0 bases at V and 3 bases at J, with 18 bases between. Germline CDR1 and CDR2: SGHRS and YFSETQ. CDR3 residues: CASSLVRDRISHTEAFF. CDR3 bases: TGCGCCAGCAGCTTGGTCCGAGACAGGATTTCCCACACTGAAGCTTTCTTT.

The chain links TRBV30 to TRBJ2-3; D may be TRBD1 or TRBD2 (6 bases each). Per germline, CDR1 GTSNPN and CDR2 SVGIG (reference sequence). The CDR3 covers 14 residues. Trimming stripped 2 bases from V and 2 bases from J, with 11 bases between. This chain's CDR3 is CAWSPGANTDTQYF. For the CDR3, the DNA is TGTGCCTGGAGTCCGGGGGCCAACACAGATACGCAGTATTTT.

This clone was seen only a few times. V usage is TRBV7-3 and J usage is TRBJ1-1; D gene uncertain. Trimming removed 5 bases from V and 2 bases from J, with 9 bases in between. From germline, CDR1 is SGHTA and CDR2 FQGTGA. The CDR3 runs to 13 residues. Here the CDR3 reads CASSEGLNTEAFF. The CDR3 DNA reads as TGTGCCAGCAGCGAGGGTTTAAACACTGAAGCTTTCTTT.

This CDR3 is CASSQTQGQETQYF. CDR3 nucleotides: TGTGCCAGCAGCCAAACACAGGGCCAAGAGACCCAGTACTTC. The V gene is TRBV7-9, the J gene TRBJ2-5, with D possibly matching TRBD1 (6 bases). From germline, CDR1 is SEHNR and CDR2 FQNEAQ (reference sequence). Trimming pared 5 bases from V and 1 base from J, leaving 11 bases between. The CDR3 runs to 14 residues.

Only one count was recorded for this clone. The chain combines TRBV2 with TRBJ2-2; D remains ambiguous. V lost 4 bases and J 2 bases, leaving 8 bases between the germline ends. CDR1 is SNHLY, CDR2 FYNNEI, per germline. The length of the CDR3 is 14 residues. This chain's CDR3 is CASSGTGNTGELFF. The CDR3 bases are TGTGCCAGCAGTGGAACTGGTAACACCGGGGAGCTGTTTTTT. Variable domain in full (rest from reference TRBV2 and TRBJ2-2): EPEVTQTPSHQVTQMGQEVILRCVPISNHLYFYWYRQILGQKVEFLVSFYNNEISEKSEIFDDQFSVERPDGSNFTLKIRSTKLEDSAMYFCASSGTGNTGELFFGEGSRLTVL.

This clone was counted only a few times. Other DNA sequences from this sample encode an identical CDR3 as well. V and J are TRBV29-1 and TRBJ2-7; no firm D call. From germline, CDR1 is SQVTM and CDR2 ANQGSEA. The CDR3 loop spans 12 amino acids. The germline V and J ends were trimmed by 1 base and 1 base, with 5 bases remaining between them. In DNA, the CDR3 is TGCAGCGTTGAAGGACAATCCTACGAGCAGTACTTC. Translated, it gives CSVEGQSYEQYF.

This clone showed up just a few times. The chain has TRBV29-1 and TRBJ2-1; D may correspond to TRBD1 or TRBD2 (5 bases each). Germline V gene data show CDR1 as SQVTM and CDR2 as ANQGSEA. This CDR3 is built from 12 residues. The ends were cut back, 7 bases at V and 12 bases at J, with 19 bases in the middle. CDR3: CSAQKEARGQFF. For the CDR3, the DNA is TGCAGCGCCCAGAAAGAGGCGAGGGGGCAGTTCTTC.

CDR3 DNA sequence: TGCACCAGCAGCCATAGGGAGCAGTACTTC. This encodes CTSSHREQYF. This chain links TRBV1 with TRBJ2-7. TRBV1 is noted as a pseudogene. CDR3 length equals 10 residues.

The rearrangement joins TRBV4-1 to TRBJ2-7, with 9 bases lining up with TRBD2. Germline CDR1 and CDR2: MGHRA and YSYEKL. The trim removed 4 bases at V and 4 bases at J, leaving 11 bases unmatched. CDR3 length equals 16 residues. CDR3 amino acids: CASSPSSSGGLYEQYF. CDR3 nucleotides: TGCGCCAGCAGCCCTAGTAGTAGCGGGGGACTATACGAGCAGTACTTC.

The chain employs TRBV15 and TRBJ1-5, with D tentatively TRBD1 (5 bases). Germline loops: CDR1 LNHNV, CDR2 YYDKDF (reference sequence). V lost 3 bases and J 7 bases, leaving 16 bases between the germline ends. The CDR3 sequence is 15 residues long. CDR3 DNA: TGTGCCACCAGCAGTGAGTGGAGGGGAGGCCAGCCCCAGCATTTT. Residues: CATSSEWRGGQPQHF.

The J gene is TRBJ1-1, the V gene TRBV19; D is possibly TRBD1 (6 bases). Trimming removed 5 bases at V and 5 bases at J, with 12 bases between. The CDR3 contains 13 residues. CDR1 and CDR2 from the germline V gene are LNHDA and SQIVND (reference sequence). In nucleotides, the CDR3 is TGTGCCAGTAGTGCAGGGACAAGAACTGAAGCTTTCTTT. Protein: CASSAGTRTEAFF.

The CDR3 DNA sequence: TGCAGCGCCGGACAGGGTGGCGATACGCAGTATTTT. This sequence encodes CSAGQGGDTQYF. The chain is built from TRBV29-1 and TRBJ2-3; the match to TRBD1 covers 8 bases. J gave up 6 bases and V 7 bases, and 6 bases lay outside the gene matches. Germline V gene lookup returns CDR1 SQVTM and CDR2 ANQGSEA. The CDR3 consists of 12 residues.

This clone has more than one count but fewer than ten. The V call is TRBV5-6, the J call TRBJ1-5; D unresolved. The CDR3 loop spans 14 amino acids. The germline gives CDR1 SGHDT, CDR2 YYEEEE. The V end was cut by 1 base, the J end by 2 bases, with 7 bases between. In nucleotides, the CDR3 is TGTGCCAGCAGCTTGTTCATTGGCAATCAGCCCCAGCATTTT. As protein: CASSLFIGNQPQHF.

The chain employs TRBV5-6 and TRBJ1-2, with D possibly matching TRBD1 (5 bases). Germline-derived CDR1 and CDR2 are SGHDT and YYEEEE. Between the trimmed V and J ends, which lost 4 bases and 7 bases, there was a span of 11 bases. There are 12 residues in the CDR3. CDR3 protein: CASSLVRGGYTF. The CDR3 bases are TGTGCCAGCAGCCTAGTGAGGGGTGGCTACACCTTC.

The V call is TRBV18, the J call TRBJ2-5, with no clear D. CDR1 and CDR2 (germline): KGHSH, LQKENI. This CDR3 has 12 residues. Trimming stripped 6 bases from V and 0 bases from J, with 5 bases between. The CDR3 spells CASSPYQETQYF. The CDR3, as DNA: TGTGCCAGCTCCCCGTACCAAGAGACCCAGTACTTC.